The clone carrying this TCR beta chain was observed a few times. Its antigen is not known. The junction does not match germline at one end; this may be a read error. This specimen belongs to a study of T-cell memory formation after mild COVID-19. Study-level points and caveats: Clones that contracted from day 15 to 85 were balanced CD4/CD8, while later expanders leaned CD4+. That cross-reactive memory joined was suggested by some responding clones appearing in pre-infection memory. CD4+ clones that contracted lay mainly in CM and EM; CD8+ ones lay in EMRA.

This CDR3 region has 14 residues. In germline, CDR1 is MNHEY, CDR2 SVGEGT. Constant-segment primers were used for 5'RACE, and the resulting TCR alpha and TCR beta cDNA libraries carried sample barcodes and UMIs. Each CDR3 protein gets one entry after TCRdb re-called the 5' RACE reads with MiXCR. This table holds some 270,000 distinct CDR3 sequences, 15% to 17% found once. The receptor's source is an adult woman who had mild COVID-19 (a few samples of this study predate the infection). Cell type and time point are not known. Input material: PBMCs or a T cell subset sorted from them (not recorded which). The chain couples TRBV6-2 or TRBV6-3 to TRBJ2-7; TRBD1 aligns across 9 bases. Written as DNA, the CDR3 is TGTGCCAGCAGTTGGGGACAGGGATACTACGGGCAGTACTTC. Protein product: CASSWGQGYYGQYF.